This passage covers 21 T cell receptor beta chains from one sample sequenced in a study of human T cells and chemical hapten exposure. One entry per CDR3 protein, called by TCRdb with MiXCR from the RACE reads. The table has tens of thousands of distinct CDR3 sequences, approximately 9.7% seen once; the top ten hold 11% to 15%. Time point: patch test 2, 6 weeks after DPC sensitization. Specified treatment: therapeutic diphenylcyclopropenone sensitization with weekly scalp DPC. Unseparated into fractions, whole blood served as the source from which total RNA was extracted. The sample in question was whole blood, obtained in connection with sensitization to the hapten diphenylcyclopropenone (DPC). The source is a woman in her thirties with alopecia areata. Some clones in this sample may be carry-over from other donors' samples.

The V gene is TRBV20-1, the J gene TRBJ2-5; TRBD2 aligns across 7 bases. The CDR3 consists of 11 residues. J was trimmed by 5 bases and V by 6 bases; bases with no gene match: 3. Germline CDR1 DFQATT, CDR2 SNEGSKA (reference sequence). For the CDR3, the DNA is TGCAGTGCCCCCGGGGGGGAGACCCAGTACTTC. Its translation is CSAPGGETQYF.

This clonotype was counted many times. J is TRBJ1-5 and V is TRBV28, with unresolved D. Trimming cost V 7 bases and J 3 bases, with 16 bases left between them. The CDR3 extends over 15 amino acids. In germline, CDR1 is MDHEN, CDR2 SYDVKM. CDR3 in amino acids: CASKSRAQINQPQHF. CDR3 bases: TGTGCCAGCAAATCCCGAGCACAGATCAATCAGCCCCAGCATTTT.

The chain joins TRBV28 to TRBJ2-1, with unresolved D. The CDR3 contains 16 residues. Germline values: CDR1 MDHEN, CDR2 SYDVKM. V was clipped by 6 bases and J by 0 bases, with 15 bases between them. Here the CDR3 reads CASSPSTLTSYNEQFF. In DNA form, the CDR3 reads TGTGCCAGCAGCCCCTCCACCCTTACCTCCTACAATGAGCAGTTCTTC.

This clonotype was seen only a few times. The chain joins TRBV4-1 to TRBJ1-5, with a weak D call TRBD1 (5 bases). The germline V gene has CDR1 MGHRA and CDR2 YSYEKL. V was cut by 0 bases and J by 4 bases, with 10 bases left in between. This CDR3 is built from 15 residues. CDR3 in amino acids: CASSQDLGLNQPQHF. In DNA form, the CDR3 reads TGCGCCAGCAGCCAAGATCTGGGACTAAATCAGCCCCAGCATTTT.

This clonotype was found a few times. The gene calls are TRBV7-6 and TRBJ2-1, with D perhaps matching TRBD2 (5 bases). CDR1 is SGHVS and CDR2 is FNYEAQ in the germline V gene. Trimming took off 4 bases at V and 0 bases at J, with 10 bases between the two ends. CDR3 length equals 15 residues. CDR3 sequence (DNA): TGTGCCAGCAGCTCACTAGATTCCTCCTACAATGAGCAGTTCTTC. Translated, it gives CASSSLDSSYNEQFF.

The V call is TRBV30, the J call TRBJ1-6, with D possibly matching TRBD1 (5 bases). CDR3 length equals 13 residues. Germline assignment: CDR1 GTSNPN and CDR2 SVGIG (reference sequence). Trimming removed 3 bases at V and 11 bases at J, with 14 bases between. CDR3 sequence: CAWRGGGAPPLHF. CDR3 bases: TGTGCCTGGAGAGGTGGAGGGGCGCCACCCCTCCACTTT.

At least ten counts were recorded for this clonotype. CDR3 nucleotide sequence: TGTGCCAGCAGCCCAAGACAGGGGGCTGGTAGTGAGCAGTTCTTC. Protein sequence: CASSPRQGAGSEQFF. The chain uses TRBV7-2 and TRBJ2-1; 10 bases align to TRBD1. Germline values: CDR1 SGHTA, CDR2 FQGNSA. V was clipped by 5 bases and J by 9 bases; unmatched bases: 10. The CDR3 spans 15 residues.

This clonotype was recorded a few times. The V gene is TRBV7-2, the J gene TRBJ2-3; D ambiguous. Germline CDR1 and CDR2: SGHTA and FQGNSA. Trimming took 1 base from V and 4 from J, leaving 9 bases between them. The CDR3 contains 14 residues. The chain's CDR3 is CASSLGRRADTQYF. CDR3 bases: TGTGCCAGCAGCTTAGGACGAAGGGCAGATACGCAGTATTTT.

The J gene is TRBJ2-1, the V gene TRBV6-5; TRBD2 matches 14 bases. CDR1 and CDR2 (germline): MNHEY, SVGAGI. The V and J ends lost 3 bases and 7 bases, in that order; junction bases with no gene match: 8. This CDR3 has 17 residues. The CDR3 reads CASSYRTSGGFRNEQFF. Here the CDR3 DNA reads TGTGCCAGCAGTTATAGGACTAGCGGGGGGTTTAGGAATGAGCAGTTCTTC.

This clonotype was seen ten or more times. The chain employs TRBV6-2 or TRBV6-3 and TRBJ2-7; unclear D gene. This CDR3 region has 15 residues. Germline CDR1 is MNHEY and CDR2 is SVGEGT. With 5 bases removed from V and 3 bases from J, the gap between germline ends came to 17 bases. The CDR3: CASSERPAVYYEQYF. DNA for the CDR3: TGTGCCAGCAGTGAGAGGCCTGCCGTCTACTACGAGCAGTACTTC.

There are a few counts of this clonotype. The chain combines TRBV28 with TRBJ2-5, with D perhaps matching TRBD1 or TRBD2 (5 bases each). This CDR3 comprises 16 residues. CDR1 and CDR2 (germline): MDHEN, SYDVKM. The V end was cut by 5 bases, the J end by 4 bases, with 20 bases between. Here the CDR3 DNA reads TGTGCCAGCAGTATTGGGACGACTATGAGGGGAGAGACCCAGTACTTC. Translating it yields CASSIGTTMRGETQYF.

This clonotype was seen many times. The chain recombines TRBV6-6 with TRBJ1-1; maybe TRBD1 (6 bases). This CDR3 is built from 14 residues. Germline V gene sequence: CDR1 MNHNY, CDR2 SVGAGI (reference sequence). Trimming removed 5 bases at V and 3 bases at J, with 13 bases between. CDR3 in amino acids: CASSPRGEYTEAFF. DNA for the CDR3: TGTGCCAGCAGTCCCAGGGGAGAGTACACTGAAGCTTTCTTT.

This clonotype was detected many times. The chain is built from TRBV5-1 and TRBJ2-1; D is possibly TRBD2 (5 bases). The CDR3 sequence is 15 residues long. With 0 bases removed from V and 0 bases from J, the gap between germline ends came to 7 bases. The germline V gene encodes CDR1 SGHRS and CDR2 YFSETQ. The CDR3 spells CASSLDGDSYNEQFF. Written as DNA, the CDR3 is TGCGCCAGCAGCTTGGACGGGGACTCCTACAATGAGCAGTTCTTC.

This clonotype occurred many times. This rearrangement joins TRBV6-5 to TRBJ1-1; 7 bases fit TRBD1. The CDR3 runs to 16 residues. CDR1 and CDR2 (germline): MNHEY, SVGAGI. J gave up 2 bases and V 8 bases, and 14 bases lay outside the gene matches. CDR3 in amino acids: CASRDPTWTGNTEAFF. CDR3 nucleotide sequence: TGTGCCAGCCGCGATCCGACGTGGACAGGAAACACTGAAGCTTTCTTT.

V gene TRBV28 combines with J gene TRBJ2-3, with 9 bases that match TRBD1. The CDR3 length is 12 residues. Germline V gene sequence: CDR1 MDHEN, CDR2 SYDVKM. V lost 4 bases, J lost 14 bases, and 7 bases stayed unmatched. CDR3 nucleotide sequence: TGTGCCAGCAGTTCCCGGACAGGGGTAAGGTATTTT. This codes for CASSSRTGVRYF. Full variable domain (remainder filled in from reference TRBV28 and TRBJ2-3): DVKVTQSSRYLVKRTGEKVFLECVQDMDHENMFWYRQDPGLGLRLIYFSYDVKMKEKGDIPEGYSVSREKKERFSLILESASTNQTSMYLCASSSRTGVRYFGPGTRLTVL.

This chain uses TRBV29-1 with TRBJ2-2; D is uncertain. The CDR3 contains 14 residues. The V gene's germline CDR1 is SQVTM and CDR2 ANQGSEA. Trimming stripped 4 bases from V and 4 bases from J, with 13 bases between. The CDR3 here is CSVVSPGGTGELFF. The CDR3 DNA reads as TGCAGCGTTGTATCCCCGGGCGGCACCGGGGAGCTGTTTTTT.

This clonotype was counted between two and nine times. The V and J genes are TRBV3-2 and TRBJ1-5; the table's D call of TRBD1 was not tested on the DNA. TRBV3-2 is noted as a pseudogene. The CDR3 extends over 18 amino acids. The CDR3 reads CASSLPHRDNSSNQPQHF. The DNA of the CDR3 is TGTGCCAGCAGCCTTCCTCATAGGGACAATTCAAGCAATCAGCCCCAGCATTTT.

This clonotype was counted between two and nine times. CDR3 in DNA: TGTGCCAGCAGCATGGGGATCCCAAGCACAGATACGCAGTATTTT. Encoded protein: CASSMGIPSTDTQYF. The chain carries TRBV7-2 and TRBJ2-3; no clear D gene. V was shortened by 5 bases and J by 0 bases, with 12 bases between the two germline ends. Germline V gene data show CDR1 as SGHTA and CDR2 as FQGNSA. The CDR3 spans 15 residues.

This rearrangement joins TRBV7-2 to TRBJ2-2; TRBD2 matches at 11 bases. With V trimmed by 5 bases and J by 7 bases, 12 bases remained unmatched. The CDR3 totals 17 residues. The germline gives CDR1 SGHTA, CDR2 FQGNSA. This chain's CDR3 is CASSRGVAGGPGGELFF. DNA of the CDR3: TGTGCCAGCAGCCGCGGGGTAGCGGGGGGGCCCGGCGGGGAGCTGTTTTTT. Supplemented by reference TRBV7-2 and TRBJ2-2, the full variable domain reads GAGVSQSPSNKVTEKGKDVELRCDPISGHTALYWYRQSLGQGLEFLIYFQGNSAPDKSGLPSDRFSAERTGGSVSTLTIQRTQQEDSAVYLCASSRGVAGGPGGELFFGEGSRLTVL.

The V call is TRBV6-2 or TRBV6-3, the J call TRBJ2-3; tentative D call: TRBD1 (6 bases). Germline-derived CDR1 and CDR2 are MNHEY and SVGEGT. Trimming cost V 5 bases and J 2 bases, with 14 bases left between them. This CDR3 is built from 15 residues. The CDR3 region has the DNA TGTGCCAGCAGTGGGCCGGGACACATCACAGATACGCAGTATTTT. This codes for CASSGPGHITDTQYF.

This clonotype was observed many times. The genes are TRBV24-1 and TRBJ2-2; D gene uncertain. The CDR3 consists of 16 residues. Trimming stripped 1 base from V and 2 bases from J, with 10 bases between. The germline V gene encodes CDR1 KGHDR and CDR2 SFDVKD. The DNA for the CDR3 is TGTGCCACCAGTGATTTATCCACTCTAAACACCGGGGAGCTGTTTTTT. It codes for CATSDLSTLNTGELFF.